This TCR beta chain came from a study of beta chain features in type 1 diabetes. Study findings and constraints: cDNA-based reads could over-represent cells with high TCR expression.

The investigators reverse transcribed all of the isolated RNA, so they sequenced expressed TCRB transcripts. Profiled with immunoSEQ multiplex PCR; TCRdb holds only in-frame clones, not every one. Here the sample spans approximately 200,000 clones, about 9.3% being singletons. Germline CDR1 WNHNN, CDR2 SYGVQD (reference sequence). The CDR3 has 17 amino acids. V shed 2 bases, J shed 4 bases, and the junction held 8 bases outside the gene matches. Only a few counts were recorded for this clone. As yet, its antigen is unknown. The specimen sequenced was naive CD4+ T cells from blood. J is TRBJ2-2 and V is TRBV10-1; 9 bases agree with TRBD2. The TCR sequence derives from a woman under 30 in good health. The CDR3 nucleotides are TGCGCCAGCAGTGAGGGTTCCCTAGCGGGGTCCACCGGGGAGCTGTTTTTT. Translating gives CASSEGSLAGSTGELFF.